This entry lists 29 T cell receptor beta chains sequenced from one sample in a study of brain T cells in children with intractable seizures. Only in-frame clones appear in the TCRdb table, and some are missing; sequencing was by immunoSEQ multiplex PCR. Among some 20,000 clones listed, 90% to 95% were seen once. The specimen comprised peripheral blood, sampled at surgery. Receptors were obtained from a boy younger than 18 with focal cortical dysplasia and intractable seizures.

The CDR3 reads CASTSGGSEAFF. CDR3 nucleotides: TGTGCCAGCACCTCAGGGGGGAGTGAAGCTTTCTTT. The chain couples TRBV12-3 or TRBV12-4 to TRBJ1-1; 7 nucleotides align to TRBD1. The CDR3 runs to 12 residues. V lost 7 bases and J lost 7; bases outside the gene matches: 6.

The V and J genes are TRBV2 and TRBJ1-3; D uncertain. The germline gives CDR1 SNHLY, CDR2 FYNNEI. The CDR3 sequence is 12 residues long. V was clipped by 10 bases and J by 0 bases, with 7 bases between them. The CDR3 DNA sequence: TGTGCCATATCTTTCTCTGGAAACACCATATATTTT. Its translation: CAISFSGNTIYF.

This chain links TRBV27 with TRBJ1-6; the match to TRBD1 covers 9 bases. The germline V gene has CDR1 MNHEY and CDR2 SMNVEV (reference sequence). The CDR3 totals 15 residues. Trimming removed 5 bases from V and 7 bases from J; junction bases left unmatched: 6. The CDR3 loop is CASSIYGTGNSPLHF. As DNA, the CDR3 is TGTGCCAGCAGTATTTACGGGACAGGGAATTCACCCCTCCACTTT.

The chain links TRBV27 to TRBJ2-3; no definite D call. The CDR3 has 15 amino acids. CDR1 MNHEY and CDR2 SMNVEV come from the germline V gene (reference sequence). Trimming shortened V by 4 bases and J by 2 bases, and 13 bases separated the two germline ends. CDR3 region: CASSSHPPDTDTQYF. Written as DNA, the CDR3 is TGTGCCAGCAGTTCCCATCCCCCCGACACAGATACGCAGTATTTT.

This clone was found once. The V call is TRBV3-1 (or the pseudogene TRBV3-2), the J call TRBJ1-1; TRBD1 might be the D (5 bases). The CDR3 sequence is 20 residues long. The V gene's germline CDR1 is LGHDT and CDR2 YNNKEL (reference sequence). V was trimmed by 0 bases and J by 2 bases, leaving 25 bases between them. The CDR3 sequence is CASSQDPVEWGRRSNTEAFF. CDR3 DNA sequence: TGTGCCAGCAGCCAAGATCCAGTTGAATGGGGGAGACGGAGTAACACTGAAGCTTTCTTT.

V usage is TRBV7-9 and J usage is TRBJ2-1; no reliable D call. Germline values: CDR1 SEHNR, CDR2 FQNEAQ (reference sequence). The CDR3 totals 12 residues. The ends were cut back, 2 bases at V and 4 bases at J, with 3 bases in the middle. The CDR3 DNA follows: TGTGCCAGCAGCTTAACATACAATGAGCAGTTCTTC. Residues: CASSLTYNEQFF.

This chain links TRBV5-1 with TRBJ2-1; D is undetermined. Trimming stripped 2 bases from V and 0 bases from J, with 12 bases between. The length of the CDR3 is 16 residues. From germline, CDR1 is SGHRS and CDR2 YFSETQ. DNA for the CDR3: TGCGCCAGCAGCTTAGGAGTCGAGAGCTCCTACAATGAGCAGTTCTTC. This translates into CASSLGVESSYNEQFF.

The table lists this clone with a count of one. This sequence joins TRBV6-6 and TRBJ2-1, with D hard to call. Trimming left V 0 bases short and J 7 bases short, with 7 bases between. This CDR3 region has 13 residues. The V gene's germline CDR1 is MNHNY and CDR2 SVGAGI (reference sequence). This chain's CDR3 is CASSYSGRNEQFF. CDR3 DNA sequence: TGTGCCAGCAGTTACTCAGGGCGAAATGAGCAGTTCTTC.

This chain's CDR3 is CASSQAGLAEAKNIQYF. CDR3 DNA sequence: TGCGCCAGCAGCCAAGCGGGACTAGCGGAGGCCAAAAACATTCAGTACTTC. The V and J genes are TRBV4-1 and TRBJ2-4; 11 bases are shared with TRBD2. Germline V CDR1 and CDR2: MGHRA, YSYEKL. With V trimmed by 1 base and J by 1 base, 3 bases remained unmatched. The CDR3 contains 17 residues.

This rearrangement joins TRBV27 to TRBJ2-7, with D possibly TRBD1 on 5 matching bases. CDR1 MNHEY and CDR2 SMNVEV come from the germline V gene (reference sequence). Trimming pared 3 bases from V and 3 bases from J, leaving 15 bases between. The CDR3 runs 15 residues. The CDR3 sequence is CASSFRPGQGYEQYV. In DNA form, the CDR3 reads TGTGCCAGCAGTTTTCGGCCCGGGCAGGGCTACGAGCAGTACGTC.

The chain carries TRBV4-2 and TRBJ1-2, with D possibly TRBD1 on 6 matching bases. V was pared by 4 bases and J by 5 bases, with 17 bases between. Germline V gives CDR1 LGHNA, CDR2 YNFKEQ. This CDR3 is built from 15 residues. CDR3 DNA sequence: TGTGCCAGCAGCCCGCCGGGGGCCCTTGGGTATGGCTACACCTTC. It yields the protein CASSPPGALGYGYTF.

The V gene is TRBV10-3, the J gene TRBJ2-6; TRBD1 aligns across 12 bases. V shed 7 bases, J shed 4 bases, and the junction held 11 bases outside the gene matches. Germline CDR1 ENHRY, CDR2 SYGVKD. This CDR3 has 18 amino acids. In DNA, the CDR3 is TGTGCCATCACCCCGGGACAGGGGGCCCAGCACGGGGCCAACGTCCTGACTTTC. Translation gives CAITPGQGAQHGANVLTF.

The chain combines TRBV11-2 with TRBJ1-6, with D perhaps matching TRBD1 (6 bases). The CDR3 length is 16 residues. Germline V gives CDR1 SGHAT, CDR2 FQNNGV. V lost 5 bases, J lost 6 bases, and 17 bases lay in between. The CDR3 loop reads CASSTGAGIGNSPLHF. CDR3 nucleotides: TGTGCCAGCAGCACGGGGGCAGGGATCGGTAATTCACCCCTCCACTTT.

J is TRBJ2-1 and V is TRBV7-8; 11 nucleotides match TRBD2. Germline CDR1 and CDR2: SGHVS and FQNEAQ. The CDR3 extends over 16 amino acids. Trimming removed 1 base from V and 4 bases from J; junction bases left unmatched: 3. The CDR3 protein is CASSLDLAGGYNEQFF. In DNA, the CDR3 is TGTGCCAGCAGCTTAGACCTAGCGGGAGGTTACAATGAGCAGTTCTTC.

V gene TRBV10-3 combines with J gene TRBJ1-2, with D uncertain. Trimming shortened V by 0 bases and J by 4 bases, and 3 bases separated the two germline ends. CDR3 length equals 12 residues. Germline V gives CDR1 ENHRY, CDR2 SYGVKD. The chain's CDR3 is CAISESGYGYTF. The CDR3 nucleotides are TGTGCCATCAGTGAGTCGGGCTATGGCTACACCTTC.

This clone is medium-sized in the sample. The chain joins TRBV7-9 to TRBJ2-2; 11 bases fit TRBD2. CDR1 SEHNR and CDR2 FQNEAQ come from the germline V gene (reference sequence). There are 18 residues in the CDR3. V gave up 4 bases and J gave up 1 base; unmatched junction bases: 8. CDR3 sequence reads: CASSSFGTSGGNTGELFF. CDR3 bases: TGTGCCAGCAGCTCCTTCGGGACTAGCGGAGGGAACACCGGGGAGCTGTTTTTT. Complete variable domain (other parts from reference TRBV7-9 and TRBJ2-2): DTGVSQNPRHKITKRGQNVTFRCDPISEHNRLYWYRQTLGQGPEFLTYFQNEAQLEKSRLLSDRFSAERPKGSFSTLEIQRTEQGDSAMYLCASSSFGTSGGNTGELFFGEGSRLTVL.

The V call is TRBV28, the J call TRBJ1-5; TRBD1 matches 7 bases. Germline assignment: CDR1 MDHEN and CDR2 SYDVKM. V was pared by 4 bases and J by 8 bases, with 11 bases of the junction left unmatched. There are 15 residues in the CDR3. This CDR3 is CASSSPGQLIKPQHF. The DNA of the CDR3 is TGTGCCAGCAGTTCCCCGGGACAGTTGATCAAGCCCCAGCATTTT.

The chain carries TRBV6-4 and TRBJ2-2, with 9 positions matching TRBD1. Germline CDR1 and CDR2: MRHNA and SNTAGT. This CDR3 region has 15 residues. The ends lost 4 bases at V and 6 bases at J; junction bases unmatched: 6. The CDR3 is CASSAGQGGAGELFF. DNA for the CDR3: TGTGCCAGCAGTGCGGGACAGGGTGGAGCCGGGGAGCTGTTTTTT.

The chain joins TRBV4-1 to TRBJ2-7; D possibly corresponds to TRBD1 (6 bases). The CDR3 sequence is 14 residues long. Trimming removed 1 base at V and 4 bases at J, with 11 bases between. The germline V gene has CDR1 MGHRA and CDR2 YSYEKL. CDR3 sequence (DNA): TGCGCCAGCAGCCAAGTGGCAGGGGAATACGAGCAGTACGTC. It codes for CASSQVAGEYEQYV.

The chain recombines TRBV6-4 with TRBJ2-1; D tentatively fits TRBD1 or TRBD2 (6 bases each). Germline CDR1 MRHNA, CDR2 SNTAGT. V was shortened by 0 bases and J by 8 bases, with 14 bases between the two germline ends. The CDR3 sequence is 15 residues long. The chain's CDR3 is CASSDSGQGGDEQFF. The CDR3 coding sequence is TGTGCCAGCAGTGACTCGGGACAAGGCGGGGATGAGCAGTTCTTC.

V is TRBV7-9 and J is TRBJ2-5; D is unresolved. V dropped 3 bases and J dropped 5 bases, with 10 bases sitting between them. This CDR3 has 13 amino acids. Germline V CDR1 and CDR2: SEHNR, FQNEAQ (reference sequence). CDR3 region: CASSLKGRETQYF. As DNA, the CDR3 is TGTGCCAGCAGCTTGAAGGGTCGGGAGACCCAGTACTTC.

The chain uses TRBV7-9 and TRBJ2-6; TRBD1 matches 8 bases. The CDR3 extends over 19 amino acids. The V segment lost 4 bases and the J segment 0 bases; nucleotides outside the gene matches: 11. Germline assignment: CDR1 SEHNR and CDR2 FQNEAQ (reference sequence). The CDR3 protein is CASSYAGTGGSSGANVLTF. CDR3 nucleotides: TGTGCCAGCAGCTACGCCGGGACAGGAGGAAGCTCTGGGGCCAACGTCCTGACTTTC.

The rearrangement uses TRBV27 and TRBJ1-5, with TRBD1 identical over 8 bases. CDR1 MNHEY and CDR2 SMNVEV come from the germline V gene (reference sequence). V lost 2 bases to trimming and J lost 3 bases; unmatched junction nucleotides: 0. There are 14 residues in the CDR3. As DNA, the CDR3 is TGTGCCAGCAGTTTACAGGGGGCCAATCAGCCCCAGCATTTT. Protein: CASSLQGANQPQHF.

The rearrangement joins TRBV18 to TRBJ2-2; the match to TRBD2 covers 9 bases. There are 16 residues in the CDR3. Germline V gives CDR1 KGHSH, CDR2 LQKENI. The V and J ends lost 1 base and 6 bases, in that order; junction bases with no gene match: 6. DNA of the CDR3: TGTGCCAGCTCACCACAGAAGCGGGAGGTCCCCGGGGAGCTGTTTTTT. As protein: CASSPQKREVPGELFF.

V is TRBV9 and J is TRBJ1-5; 8 bases line up with TRBD1. The ends lost 0 bases at V and 4 bases at J; junction bases unmatched: 3. Germline-derived CDR1 and CDR2 are SGDLS and YYNGEE. This CDR3 region has 15 residues. CDR3 DNA sequence: TGTGCCAGCAGCGTAGGTGGGACAGGTAATCAGCCCCAGCATTTT. This gives the protein CASSVGGTGNQPQHF.

The V and J genes are TRBV9 and TRBJ2-3; D may match TRBD1 or TRBD2 (5 bases each). Deletions cut 4 bases from V and 3 bases from J, with 27 bases between. CDR3 length: 19 amino acids. Germline V gene data show CDR1 as SGDLS and CDR2 as YYNGEE. CDR3 sequence reads: CASSPSAGAVLYGTDTQYF. DNA of the CDR3: TGTGCCAGCAGCCCAAGTGCCGGGGCCGTGCTTTATGGGACAGATACGCAGTATTTT.

J is TRBJ1-5 and V is TRBV19; TRBD1 matches 9 bases. Trimming took 4 bases from V and 7 from J; bases not matched to a gene: 5. Germline V gene sequence: CDR1 LNHDA, CDR2 SQIVND (reference sequence). The CDR3 covers 14 residues. The CDR3 DNA reads as TGTGCCAGTAGTACCTCGGGACAGGGACAGCCCCAGCATTTT. Translation gives CASSTSGQGQPQHF. The variable domain in full, with the rest retrieved from reference TRBV19 and TRBJ1-5, is DGGITQSPKYLFRKEGQNVTLSCEQNLNHDAMYWYRQDPGQGLRLIYYSQIVNDFQKGDIAEGYSVSREKKESFPLTVTSAQKNPTAFYLCASSTSGQGQPQHFGDGTRLSIL.

J is TRBJ2-7 and V is TRBV4-1; weak D call: TRBD2 (6 bases). The CDR3 has 15 residues. V was clipped by 0 bases and J by 7 bases, with 16 bases between them. From germline, CDR1 is MGHRA and CDR2 YSYEKL. The CDR3 DNA sequence: TGCGCCAGCAGCCAAGATAGGGAACCAGGGAGGGAGCAGTACTTC. Protein product: CASSQDREPGREQYF.

The chain is built from TRBV10-2 and TRBJ2-1; D is ambiguous. CDR3 length: 13 residues. Germline CDR1 and CDR2: WSHSY and SAAADI. V was clipped by 8 bases and J by 7 bases, with 15 bases between them. The DNA for the CDR3 is TGCGCCAGCCGTCTCCTAGGGTGGAATGAGCAGTTCTTC. This translates into CASRLLGWNEQFF.